This is a list of T cell receptor beta chains from one sample in a study of blood T cell repertoires in COVID-19. Here immunoSEQ multiplex PCR was the method, and the copy in TCRdb shows in-frame clones only, minus some. The sample includes roughly 250,000 clones, approximately 90% of them seen just once. The sequencing input was PBMCs or T cells enriched from blood (not recorded which). The source of these receptors is a woman aged 30 to 39 with acute COVID-19. Each CDR3 is given with its conserved first and last residue. The order of the fields is CDR3 length, V gene, CDR3 protein.

len: 15
v_gene: TRBV7-9
CDR3aa: CASSLAAGRQETQYF

len: 13
v_gene: TRBV2
CDR3aa: CASSEGGWRPQHF

len: 16
v_gene: TRBV27
CDR3aa: CASSFDRGWIYNEQFF

len: 14
v_gene: TRBV9
CDR3aa: CASSVGKNQDEQFF

len: 15
v_gene: TRBV7-6
CDR3aa: CASSLVLRGGETQYF

len: 14
v_gene: TRBV11-2
CDR3aa: CASSRLTGFIGYTF

len: 14
v_gene: TRBV28
CDR3aa: CASSLGQGQETQYF

len: 16
v_gene: TRBV12-5
CDR3aa: CASGLPTGVGGNTIYF

len: 16
v_gene: TRBV11-2
CDR3aa: CASSLDLLAGSYEQYF

len: 15
v_gene: TRBV7-2
CDR3aa: CASTLVTGSNQPQHF

len: 15
v_gene: TRBV7-2
CDR3aa: CASREGAGSTDTQYF

len: 15
v_gene: TRBV7-9
CDR3aa: CASRAGGPLNTEAFF

len: 16
v_gene: TRBV4-1
CDR3aa: CASSHGQGAMNTEAFF

len: 12
v_gene: TRBV27
CDR3aa: CASSQNPYEQYF

len: 14
v_gene: TRBV5-1
CDR3aa: CASTPMGGMETQYF

len: 12
v_gene: TRBV29-1
CDR3aa: CSVERQIETQYF

len: 15
v_gene: TRBV20-1
CDR3aa: CSASTSGALPGELFF

len: 13
v_gene: TRBV5-5
CDR3aa: CASIGGSTDTQYF